The clone carrying this T cell receptor beta chain was detected ten times or more. Antigen unknown. This sample was included in a study of early T cells in non-severe SARS-CoV-2 infection. Across the study: Chains from this unsorted whole-blood bulk RNA could not be paired. General study findings and limits: Matching with VDJdb favored anti-spike CD8 responses (missing private and CD4 specificities).

This CDR3 spans 14 amino acids. The V and J ends lost 11 bases and 2 bases, in that order; junction bases with no gene match: 11. Looked up from germline, CDR1 is MNHNS and CDR2 is SASEGT. Attachment of unique molecular identifiers to individual cDNA molecules was performed. TCRdb re-derived calls from the 5' RACE reads in MiXCR, one entry per CDR3 protein. Seen here are about 35,000 distinct CDR3 sequences, 4.5% to 7% observed once, and the top ten hold about 4.7%. This TCR was sampled from an adult who was a healthcare worker with PCR-confirmed SARS-CoV-2 infection or an uninfected control (not recorded which). The gene calls are TRBV6-1 and TRBJ1-1; 7 bases agree with TRBD1. The sample was whole blood, taken at baseline. CDR3 bases: TGTGCCGGTATTCAGGGGACAGCCAACACTGAAGCTTTCTTT. Its translation: CAGIQGTANTEAFF.